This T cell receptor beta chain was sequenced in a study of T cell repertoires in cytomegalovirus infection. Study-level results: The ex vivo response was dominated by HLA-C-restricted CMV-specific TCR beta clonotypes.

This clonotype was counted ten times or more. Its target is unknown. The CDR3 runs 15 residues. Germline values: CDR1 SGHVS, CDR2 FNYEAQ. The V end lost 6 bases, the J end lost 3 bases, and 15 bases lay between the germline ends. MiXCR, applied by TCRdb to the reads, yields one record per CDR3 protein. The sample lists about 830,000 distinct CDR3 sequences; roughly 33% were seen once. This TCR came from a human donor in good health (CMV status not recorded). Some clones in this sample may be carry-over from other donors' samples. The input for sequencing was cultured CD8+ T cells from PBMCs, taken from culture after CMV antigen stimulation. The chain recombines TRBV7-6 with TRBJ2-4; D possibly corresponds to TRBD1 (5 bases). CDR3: CASSRGQGYKNIQYF. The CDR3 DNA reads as TGTGCCAGCAGTCGTGGGCAGGGATACAAAAACATTCAGTACTTC.